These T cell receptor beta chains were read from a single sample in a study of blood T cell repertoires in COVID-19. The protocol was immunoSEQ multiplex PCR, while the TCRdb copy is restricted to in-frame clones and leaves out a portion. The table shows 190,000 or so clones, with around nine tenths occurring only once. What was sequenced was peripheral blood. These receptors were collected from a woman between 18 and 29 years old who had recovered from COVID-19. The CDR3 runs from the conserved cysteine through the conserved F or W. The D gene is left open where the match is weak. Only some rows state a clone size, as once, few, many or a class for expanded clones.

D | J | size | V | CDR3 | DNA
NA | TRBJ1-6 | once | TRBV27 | CASSLTGEYSPLHF | TGTGCCAGCAGTTTGACAGGAGAATATTCACCCCTCCACTTT
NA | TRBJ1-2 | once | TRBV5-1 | CASSLSQADYTF | TGCGCCAGCAGCTTGAGTCAGGCCGACTACACCTTC
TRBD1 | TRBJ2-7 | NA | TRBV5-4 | CASSPGTGSYEQYF | TGTGCCAGCAGCCCCGGGACAGGGTCCTACGAGCAGTACTTC
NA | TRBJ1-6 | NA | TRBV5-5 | CASSSLPSGPTGSPLHF | TGTGCCAGCAGCTCCCTCCCCTCAGGACCGACGGGGTCACCCCTCCACTTT
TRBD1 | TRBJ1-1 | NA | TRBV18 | CASSPGTGMNTEAFF | TGTGCCAGCTCACCAGGGACAGGGATGAACACTGAAGCTTTCTTT
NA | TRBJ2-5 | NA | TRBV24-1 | CATSALGGAPQETQYF | TGTGCCACCAGTGCCTTGGGGGGGGCACCCCAAGAGACCCAGTACTTC
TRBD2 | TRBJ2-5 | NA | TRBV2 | CASSRGGQETQYF | TGTGCCAGCTCGCGGGGGGGCCAAGAGACCCAGTACTTC
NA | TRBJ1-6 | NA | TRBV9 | CASSPGQYNSPLHF | TGTGCCAGCAGCCCAGGACAGTATAATTCACCCCTCCACTTT
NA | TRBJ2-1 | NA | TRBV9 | CASSYGLGLNEQFF | TGTGCCAGCAGCTACGGACTGGGACTGAATGAGCAGTTCTTC
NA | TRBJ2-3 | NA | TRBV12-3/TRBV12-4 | CASRLGGTDTQYF | TGTGCCAGTAGGCTAGGTGGCACAGATACGCAGTATTTT
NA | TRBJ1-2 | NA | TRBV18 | CASSPRGGAYGYTF | TGTGCCAGCTCACCAAGAGGGGGGGCCTATGGCTACACCTTC
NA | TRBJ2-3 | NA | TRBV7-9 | CASSLHGPEGDTQYF | TGTGCCAGCAGCTTACACGGGCCGGAGGGGGATACGCAGTATTTT
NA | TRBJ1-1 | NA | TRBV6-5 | CASSLGGGLSEAFF | TGTGCCAGCAGCCTCGGGGGGGGCTTGTCTGAAGCTTTCTTT
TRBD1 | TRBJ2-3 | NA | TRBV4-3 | CASTLQGTSTDTQYF | TGCGCCAGCACATTACAGGGGACCTCCACAGATACGCAGTATTTT
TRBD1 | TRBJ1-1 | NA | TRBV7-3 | CASSRTGDGTEAFF | TGTGCCAGCAGCCGGACAGGGGACGGCACTGAAGCTTTCTTT
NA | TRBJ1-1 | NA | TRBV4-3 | CASSQDRTGMNTEAFF | TGCGCCAGCAGCCAAGATCGTACAGGAATGAACACTGAAGCTTTCTTT
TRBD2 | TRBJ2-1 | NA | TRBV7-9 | CASSPSSGRLYNEQFF | TGTGCCAGCAGCCCCTCTAGCGGGAGGCTCTACAATGAGCAGTTCTTC
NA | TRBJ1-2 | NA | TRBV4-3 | CASSRGLGHGYTF | TGCGCCAGCAGCCGGGGCCTAGGGCATGGCTACACCTTC
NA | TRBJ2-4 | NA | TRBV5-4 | CASSTQGGGKNIQYF | TGTGCCAGCAGCACCCAGGGGGGCGGCAAAAACATTCAGTACTTC
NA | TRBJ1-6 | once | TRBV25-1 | CASSEVLNSPLHF | TGTGCCAGCAGTGAAGTTCTGAATTCACCCCTCCACTTT
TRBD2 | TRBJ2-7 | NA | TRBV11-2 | CASSFQRGSYEQYF | TGTGCCAGCAGCTTCCAGCGGGGATCCTACGAGCAGTACTTC
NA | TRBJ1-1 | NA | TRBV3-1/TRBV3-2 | CASSRKGDTEAFF | TGTGCCAGCAGCCGCAAGGGGGACACTGAAGCTTTCTTT
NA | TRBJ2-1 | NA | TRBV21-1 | CASSGEGTRYNEQFF | TGTGCCAGCAGCGGTGAGGGAACCCGTTACAATGAGCAGTTCTTC
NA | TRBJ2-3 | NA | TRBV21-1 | CASPGPGERADTQYF | TGTGCCAGCCCGGGCCCGGGGGAAAGGGCAGATACGCAGTATTTT
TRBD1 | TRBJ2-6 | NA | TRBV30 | CAWSPGQGANVLTF | TGTGCCTGGAGCCCGGGACAGGGTGCCAACGTCCTGACTTTC
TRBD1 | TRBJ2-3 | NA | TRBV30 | CAWSGPTGLDTQYF | TGTGCCTGGAGTGGTCCGACAGGGTTAGATACGCAGTATTTT
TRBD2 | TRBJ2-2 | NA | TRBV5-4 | CASSTPLGGTGELFF | TGTGCCAGCAGCACCCCCCTGGGAGGGACCGGGGAGCTGTTTTTT
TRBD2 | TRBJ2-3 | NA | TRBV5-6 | CASTRLGAGVRYTQYF | TGTGCCAGCACCCGTTTAGGAGCGGGAGTCAGGTATACGCAGTATTTT
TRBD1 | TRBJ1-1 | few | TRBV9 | CASSGGTGGANTEAFF | TGTGCCAGCAGCGGCGGGACAGGGGGCGCGAACACTGAAGCTTTCTTT
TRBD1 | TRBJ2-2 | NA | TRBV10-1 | CASSSSGQVNTGELFF | TGCGCCAGCAGTTCCTCGGGACAGGTCAACACCGGGGAGCTGTTTTTT
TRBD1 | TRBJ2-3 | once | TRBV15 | CATSREPGTGTDTQYF | TGTGCCACCAGCAGAGAACCCGGGACAGGCACAGATACGCAGTATTTT
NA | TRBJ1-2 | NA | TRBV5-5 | CASSPDPQGDYGYTF | TGTGCCAGCAGCCCGGATCCGCAGGGTGACTATGGCTACACCTTC
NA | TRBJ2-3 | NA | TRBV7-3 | CASRRAADTQYF | TGTGCCAGCAGGCGGGCCGCAGATACGCAGTATTTT
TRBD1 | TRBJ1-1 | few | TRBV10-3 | CATRDSNTEAFF | TGTGCCACCCGGGACAGTAACACTGAAGCTTTCTTT
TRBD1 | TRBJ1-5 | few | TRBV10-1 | CASSGTDINQPQHF | TGCGCCAGCAGCGGGACAGACATCAATCAGCCCCAGCATTTT
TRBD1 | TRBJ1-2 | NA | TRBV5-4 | CASSSPGQGARGYTF | TGTGCCAGCAGCTCGCCGGGACAGGGGGCCCGTGGCTACACCTTC
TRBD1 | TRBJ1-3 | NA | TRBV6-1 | CASSDRGSRNTIYF | TGTGCCAGCAGCGACAGGGGTTCGCGGAACACCATATATTTT
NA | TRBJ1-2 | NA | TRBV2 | CASSPPREEGSGYTF | TGTGCCAGCAGCCCCCCGAGAGAGGAGGGGAGCGGCTACACCTTC
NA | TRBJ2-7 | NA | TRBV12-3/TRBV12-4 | CASSETGSYEQYF | TGTGCCAGCAGTGAGACGGGTTCCTACGAGCAGTACTTC
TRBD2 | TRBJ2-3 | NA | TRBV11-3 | CASSPRSGGGTDTQYF | TGTGCCAGCAGCCCAAGAAGCGGGGGGGGCACAGATACGCAGTATTTT
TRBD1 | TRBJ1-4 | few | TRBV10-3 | CAISPSEPGGTAEKLFF | TGTGCCATCAGCCCATCCGAACCAGGGGGTACGGCTGAAAAACTGTTTTTT